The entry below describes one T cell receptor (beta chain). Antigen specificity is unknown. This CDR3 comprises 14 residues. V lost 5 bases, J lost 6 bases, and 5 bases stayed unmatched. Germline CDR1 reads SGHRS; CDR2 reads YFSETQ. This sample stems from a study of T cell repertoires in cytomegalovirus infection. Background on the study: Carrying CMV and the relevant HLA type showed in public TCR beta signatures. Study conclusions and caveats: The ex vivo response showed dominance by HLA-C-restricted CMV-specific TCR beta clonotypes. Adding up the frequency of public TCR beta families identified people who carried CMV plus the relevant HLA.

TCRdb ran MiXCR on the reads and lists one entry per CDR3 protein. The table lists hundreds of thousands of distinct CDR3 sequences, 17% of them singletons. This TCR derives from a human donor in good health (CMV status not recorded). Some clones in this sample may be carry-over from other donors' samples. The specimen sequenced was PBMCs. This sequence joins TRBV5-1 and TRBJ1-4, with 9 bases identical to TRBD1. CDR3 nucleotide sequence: TGCGCCAGCAGTCGACAGGGGGGAGATGAAAAACTGTTTTTT. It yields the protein CASSRQGGDEKLFF.